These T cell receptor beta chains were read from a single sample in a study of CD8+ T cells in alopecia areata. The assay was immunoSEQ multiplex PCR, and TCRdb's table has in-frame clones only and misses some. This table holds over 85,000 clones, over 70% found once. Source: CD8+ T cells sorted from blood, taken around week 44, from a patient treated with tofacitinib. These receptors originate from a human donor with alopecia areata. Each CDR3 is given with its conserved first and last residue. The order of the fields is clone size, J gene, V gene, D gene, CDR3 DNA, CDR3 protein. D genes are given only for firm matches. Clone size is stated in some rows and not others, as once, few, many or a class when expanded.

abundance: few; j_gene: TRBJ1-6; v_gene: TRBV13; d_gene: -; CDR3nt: TGTGCCAGCAGCTTAGGTGGTCCAGAGTCACCCCTCCACTTT; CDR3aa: CASSLGGPESPLHF
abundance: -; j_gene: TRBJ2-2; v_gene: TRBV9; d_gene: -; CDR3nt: TGTGCCAGCAGCGTATTTCGCTCGAACACCGGGGAGCTGTTTTTT; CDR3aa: CASSVFRSNTGELFF
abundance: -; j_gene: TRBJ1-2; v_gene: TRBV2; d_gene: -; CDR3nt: TGTGCCAGCAGTGGGTCTGAAGGGGCCCGGCAGATTAACTATGGCTACACCTTC; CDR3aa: CASSGSEGARQINYGYTF
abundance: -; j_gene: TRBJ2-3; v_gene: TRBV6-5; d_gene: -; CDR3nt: TGTGCCAGCAGTTACACCTGGACAGCTAGCACAGATACGCAGTATTTT; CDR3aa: CASSYTWTASTDTQYF
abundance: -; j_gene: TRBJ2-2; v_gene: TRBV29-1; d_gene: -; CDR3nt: TGCAGCGTTGAAAGGCAGACCGGGGAGCTGTTTTTT; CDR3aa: CSVERQTGELFF
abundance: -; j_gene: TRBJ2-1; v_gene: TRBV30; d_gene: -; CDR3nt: TGTGCCTGGAGTATTCGATTGAATGAGCAGTTCTTC; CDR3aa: CAWSIRLNEQFF
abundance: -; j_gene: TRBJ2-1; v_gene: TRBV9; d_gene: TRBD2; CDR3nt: TGTGCCAGCAGCCCCAGCGGGGGGGCTGACAATGAGCAGTTCTTC; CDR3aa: CASSPSGGADNEQFF
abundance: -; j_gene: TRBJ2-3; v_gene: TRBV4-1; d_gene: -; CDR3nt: TGCGCCAGCGGACCATGGGCGGGATTGCAGTATTTT; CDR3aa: CASGPWAGLQYF
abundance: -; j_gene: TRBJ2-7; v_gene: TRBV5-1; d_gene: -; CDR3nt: TGCGCCAGCAGCTGGGAAGCCGACAGTTACGAGCAGTACTTC; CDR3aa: CASSWEADSYEQYF
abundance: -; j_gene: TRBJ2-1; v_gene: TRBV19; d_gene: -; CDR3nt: TGTGCCAGTAGTCCCTCCCGGGGCAATGAGCAGTTCTTC; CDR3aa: CASSPSRGNEQFF
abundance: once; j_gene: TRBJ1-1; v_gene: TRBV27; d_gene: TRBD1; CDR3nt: TGTGCCAGCAGATCAGGGACAGGGGGCTCTGAAGCTTTCTTT; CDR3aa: CASRSGTGGSEAFF
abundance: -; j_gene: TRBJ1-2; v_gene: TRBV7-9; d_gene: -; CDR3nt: TGTGCCAGCAGCTTAAGTCCAAGTACGCACTATGGCTACACCTTC; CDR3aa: CASSLSPSTHYGYTF
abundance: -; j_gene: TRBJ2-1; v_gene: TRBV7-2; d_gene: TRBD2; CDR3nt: TGTGCCAGTGTTTCTAGCGGGGGGGCCGTTGAGCAGTTCTTC; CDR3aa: CASVSSGGAVEQFF
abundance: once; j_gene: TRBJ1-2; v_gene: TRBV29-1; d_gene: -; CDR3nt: TGCAGCGTTGATAGTAGGGACTATGGCTACACCTTC; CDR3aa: CSVDSRDYGYTF
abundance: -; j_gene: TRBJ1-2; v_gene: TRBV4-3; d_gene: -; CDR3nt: TGCGCCAGCAGCCAAGTTTTTAATCCAGGGGCCTATGGCTACACCTTC; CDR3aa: CASSQVFNPGAYGYTF
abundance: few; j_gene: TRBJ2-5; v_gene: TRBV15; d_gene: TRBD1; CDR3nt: TGTGCCACCAGCAGACAGACACAGGGGTACCGGGAGACCCAGTACTTC; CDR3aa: CATSRQTQGYRETQYF
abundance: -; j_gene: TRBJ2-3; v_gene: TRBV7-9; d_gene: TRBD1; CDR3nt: TGTGCCAGCAGCCCGCGACAGGGAATGGGCACAGATACGCAGTATTTT; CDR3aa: CASSPRQGMGTDTQYF
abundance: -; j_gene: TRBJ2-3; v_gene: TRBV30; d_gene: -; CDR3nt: TGTGCCTGGAGTCTTGGGGCCACAGATACGCAGTATTTT; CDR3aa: CAWSLGATDTQYF
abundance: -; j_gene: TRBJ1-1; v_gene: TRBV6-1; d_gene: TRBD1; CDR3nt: TGTGCCAGCAAACCCACAGGGGGGGGCACTGAAGCTTTCTTT; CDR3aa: CASKPTGGGTEAFF
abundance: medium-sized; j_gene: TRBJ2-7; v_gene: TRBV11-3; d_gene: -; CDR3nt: TGTGCCAGCAGCAACCGAGCGGTTGCTAACGAGCAGTACTTC; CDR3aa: CASSNRAVANEQYF